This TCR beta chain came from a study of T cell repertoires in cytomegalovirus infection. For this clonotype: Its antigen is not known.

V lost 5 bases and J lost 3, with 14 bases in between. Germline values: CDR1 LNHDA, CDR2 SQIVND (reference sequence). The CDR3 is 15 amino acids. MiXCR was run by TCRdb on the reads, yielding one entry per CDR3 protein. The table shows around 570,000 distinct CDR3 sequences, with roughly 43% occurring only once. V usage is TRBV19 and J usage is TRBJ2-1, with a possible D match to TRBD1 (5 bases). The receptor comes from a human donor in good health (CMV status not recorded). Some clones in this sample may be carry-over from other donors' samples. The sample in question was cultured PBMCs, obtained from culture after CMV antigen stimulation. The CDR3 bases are TGTGCCAGTAGTCTCAGGGAAAGCAACTACAATGAGCAGTTCTTC. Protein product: CASSLRESNYNEQFF.